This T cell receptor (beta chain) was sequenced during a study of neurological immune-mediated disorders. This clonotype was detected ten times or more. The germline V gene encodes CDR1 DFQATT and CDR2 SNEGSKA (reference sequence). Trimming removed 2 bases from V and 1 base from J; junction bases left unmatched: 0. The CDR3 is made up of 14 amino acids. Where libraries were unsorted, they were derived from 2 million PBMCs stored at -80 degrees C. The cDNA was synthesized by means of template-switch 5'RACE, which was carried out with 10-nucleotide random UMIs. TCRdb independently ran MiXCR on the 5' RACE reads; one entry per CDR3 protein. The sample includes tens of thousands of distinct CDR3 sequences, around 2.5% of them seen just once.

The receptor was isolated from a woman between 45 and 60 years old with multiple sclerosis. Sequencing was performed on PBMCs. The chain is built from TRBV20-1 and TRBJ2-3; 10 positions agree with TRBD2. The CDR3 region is CSARLAGGTDTQYF. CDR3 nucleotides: TGCAGTGCTAGACTAGCGGGGGGCACAGATACGCAGTATTTT.